Described below is a single T cell receptor beta chain sequence and its context. Its cognate antigen has yet to be identified. No base qualities exist here, and no much larger clone lies one base off it. Trimming takes 5 bases off V and 4 bases off J; junction bases not matched to a gene: 11. The CDR3 starts with the cysteine, ends with the phenylalanine, and has 16 residues. Of all the DNA, just the CDR3 is kept, 48 bases in frame from base 1. These data are taken from a study of human T cells and chemical hapten exposure (dated by TCRdb to about 2021). Concerning the study at large: For sensitization, 2% DPC in acetone was applied to a roughly 2 cm by roughly 2 cm area of upper inner arm skin. Throughout the study period of around 25 weeks, patients also received therapeutic DPC doses to the scalp every week. Patch tests used Finn chambers with 0.01% DPC on the upper back, scored after 6 days by International Contact Dermatitis Research Group standards. The patient cohort, mostly female, included alopecia areata with under or over 50% scalp involvement, alopecia totalis and alopecia universalis. The libraries were sequenced as a pool, and the TCR yield per sample differed mostly because of small variations in library volumes within the pool. The study tracked peripheral blood TCR repertoire changes in vivo during primary and secondary sensitization to the hapten diphenylcyclopropenone (DPC) in alopecia patients. Blood was sampled from patients pre-sensitization (week 0) and at 2, 6 and about 24 weeks after DPC sensitization. About 27 alopecia patients gave blood for TCR sequencing at one to four time points (pre-sensitization, 2, 6 and 24 weeks).

Library creation used RACE. Sequencing was performed on a NextSeq 500. Library preparation attached unique molecular identifiers to individual cDNA molecules for quantitative, reproducible TCR counting. Each blood RNA sample was used to sequence both TCR alpha and TCR beta chains. The authors' analysis ran thus. A median of roughly 98,000 TCRs per sample was observed, with a range of about 20,000 to 750,000. The Decombinator software suite was used to annotate V, J and CDR3 in the TCR reads. For the PS versus PT1 abundance plots, all samples were subsampled to the same number of TCRs (28,000). TCRs were defined as expanded if absent before sensitization and observed at least eight times at the 2-week time point. The public reads were reprocessed in TCRdb via fastp at Q25 and MiXCR, keeping in-frame beta chains. Identical CDR3 protein sequences are pooled into one entry, listed with their most common genes and DNA. These V and J calls are TCRdb output, not the study's own analysis. In all, the sample holds approximately 74,000 distinct CDR3 sequences, and approximately 35% of those were seen once. 8.9% of the sample rests with the top ten.

The label giving this sample's time point can be read as: patch test 1, 2 weeks after DPC sensitization. The meaning of the sample's treatment or condition label: therapeutic diphenylcyclopropenone sensitization with weekly scalp DPC. At every patch-test visit, the blood draw took place before the patch test was put on. Eligible patients were aged 18 to 70, diagnosed with alopecia, deemed suitable for DPC therapy, and excluded if pregnant. Total RNA was extracted from unfractionated whole blood that had been collected in Tempus Blood RNA tubes. The investigation overall reported the following: Expanded TCRs formed significantly more large CDR3 similarity clusters than pre-sensitization or healthy control sets, consistent with antigen-driven responses. After repeated subsampling, the strength of the expansion versus patch-test correlation and the threshold at which it became significant changed. Alopecia, a presumed autoimmune disease, was present in all patients, so the immune response of the patients might differ from that of healthy individuals. The number of TCRs above 1 in 1000 frequency did not change with DPC sensitization; there was no evidence of global repertoire structure alterations. A positive correlation was found between the number of PT1 expanded TCRs and patch test score, with significance reached at thresholds 8, 16 and 32 but not 4.

The receptor comes from a man in his forties with alopecia areata. Some clones in this sample may be carry-over from other donors' samples. The sequences come from whole blood, collected in connection with sensitization to the hapten diphenylcyclopropenone (DPC). The V and J segments used are TRBV12-3 or TRBV12-4 and TRBJ2-1; 7 middle bases align to TRBD2. The CDR3 protein is CASSPALGGWYNEQFF. The bases read TGTGCCAGCAGTCCAGCCCTGGGAGGGTGGTACAATGAGCAGTTCTTC.